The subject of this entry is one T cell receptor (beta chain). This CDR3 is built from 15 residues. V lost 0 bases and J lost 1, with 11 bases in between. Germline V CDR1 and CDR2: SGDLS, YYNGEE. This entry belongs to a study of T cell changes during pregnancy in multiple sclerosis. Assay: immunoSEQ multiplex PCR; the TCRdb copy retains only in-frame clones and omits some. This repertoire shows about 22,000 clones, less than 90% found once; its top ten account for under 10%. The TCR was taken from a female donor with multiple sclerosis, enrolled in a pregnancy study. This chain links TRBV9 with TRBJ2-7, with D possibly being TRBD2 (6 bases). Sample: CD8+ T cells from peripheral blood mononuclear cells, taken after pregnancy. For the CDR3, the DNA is TGTGCCAGCAGCGTAGAGGGCGGGAATTCCTACGAGCAGTACTTC. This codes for CASSVEGGNSYEQYF.